This T cell receptor beta chain was found in a study of blood T cell repertoires in COVID-19. Points on this clone: At the DNA level, this CDR3 is encoded by other sequences in the same sample as well.

In the authors' methods: The assay estimated nucleated cells by amplifying reference gene primers. Some clones are missing from TCRdb's copy, which holds only in-frame ones; the method was immunoSEQ multiplex PCR. The V and J calls and clone size come from that table; D and trimming were worked out from the DNA. Among tens of thousands of clones listed, roughly 87% were seen once. Germline V lookup: CDR1 SGHDT, CDR2 YYEEEE. V shed 4 bases, J shed 4 bases, and the junction held 3 bases outside the gene matches. This CDR3 spans 14 amino acids. This clonotype was sampled from an older man in a cohort sampled during active COVID-19. V is TRBV5-6 and J is TRBJ1-1, with 11 bases identical to TRBD1. Sequenced material: peripheral blood. CDR3 sequence (DNA): TGTGCCAGCAGCCTAGGGACAGGGGGCACTGAAGCTTTCTTT. The encoded protein is CASSLGTGGTEAFF.